A single sample is the source of the 9 T cell receptor beta chains below, sequenced in a study of T cell responses to AZD1222 COVID-19 vaccine (dated by TCRdb to the early 2020s). Libraries were constructed by the immunoSEQ multiplex PCR assay. TCRdb limited this immuneACCESS table to in-frame rearrangements with V and J called. A share of clones is missing; checked studies link under half to unresolved V genes, and the rest is unexplained. The sample table lists under 120,000 clones, roughly 87% of them with a count of one. The biggest ten clones account for 2% to 2.5% of the sample. The time point label for this specimen denotes: about 28 days (+/-7) after the second vaccine dose. The sequencing used peripheral blood, collected 28 days after the second AZD1222 dose. These receptors were taken from an adult who received the AZD1222 COVID-19 vaccine.

The V call is TRBV15, the J call TRBJ2-7; 12 positions match TRBD2. Per the germline V gene, CDR1 is LNHNV and CDR2 is YYDKDF (reference sequence). The CDR3 contains 15 residues. The J segment lost 7 bases and the V segment lost 7 bases, leaving 11 bases of the junction unmatched. CDR3 sequence reads: CATKTQLAGGLEQYF. The CDR3 DNA sequence: TGTGCCACCAAAACTCAGCTAGCGGGAGGGCTGGAGCAGTACTTC.

The chain joins TRBV28 to TRBJ1-1; tentatively, D is TRBD1 (5 bases). The CDR3 runs 16 residues. Per germline, CDR1 MDHEN and CDR2 SYDVKM. V lost 6 bases, J lost 1 base, and 18 bases lay in between. CDR3 sequence reads: CASRPYAGYPNTEAFF. In DNA, the CDR3 is TGTGCCAGCAGGCCATACGCAGGGTATCCGAACACTGAAGCTTTCTTT.

For the CDR3, the DNA is TGTGCCAGCAGTCGAGGACACTCTAACTATGGCTACACCTTC. It translates to CASSRGHSNYGYTF. This chain joins TRBV27 and TRBJ1-2; tentatively, D is TRBD1 (5 bases). V was pared by 5 bases and J by 0 bases, with 10 bases between. The germline V gene encodes CDR1 MNHEY and CDR2 SMNVEV (reference sequence). The CDR3 is 14 residues long.

The rearrangement uses TRBV18 and TRBJ1-5, with TRBD1 identical over 10 bases. With V trimmed by 3 bases and J by 5 bases, 1 base remained unmatched. CDR3 length equals 14 residues. Germline CDR1 and CDR2: KGHSH and LQKENI. The CDR3 coding sequence is TGTGCCAGCTCACCCGGGACAGGGGATCAGCCCCAGCATTTT. This translates into CASSPGTGDQPQHF.

This sequence joins TRBV28 and TRBJ2-1; TRBD2 matches at 9 bases. J was trimmed by 9 bases and V by 1 base; bases with no gene match: 10. The CDR3 consists of 16 residues. CDR1 MDHEN and CDR2 SYDVKM come from the germline V gene. CDR3 sequence (DNA): TGTGCCAGCAGTTTATCTAGCGGGGAGAGTCCCGGTGAGCAGTTCTTC. The encoded protein is CASSLSSGESPGEQFF.

The chain carries TRBV4-1 and TRBJ1-2; possible D gene TRBD1, 5 bases. Germline values: CDR1 MGHRA, CDR2 YSYEKL. With 0 bases removed from V and 6 bases from J, the gap between germline ends came to 14 bases. This CDR3 is built from 15 residues. The CDR3 DNA is TGCGCCAGCAGCCAAGAAGGCCAGGGTTATAATGGCTACACCTTC. Its protein product is CASSQEGQGYNGYTF.

This clone was seen once. The rearrangement uses TRBV30 and TRBJ1-2, with D perhaps matching TRBD1 (5 bases). The V end lost 2 bases, the J end lost 5 bases, and 12 bases lay between the germline ends. This CDR3 is built from 13 residues. In germline, CDR1 is GTSNPN, CDR2 SVGIG (reference sequence). The CDR3: CAWSRGDSYGYTF. As DNA, the CDR3 is TGTGCCTGGAGTCGAGGGGATTCATATGGCTACACCTTC.

The CDR3 loop reads CASISGVRQTQYF. The CDR3 DNA follows: TGTGCCAGCATTAGCGGGGTGCGACAGACCCAGTACTTC. This chain connects TRBV6-5 to TRBJ2-5; 8 bases match TRBD2. CDR1 is MNHEY and CDR2 is SVGAGI in the germline V gene. There are 13 residues in the CDR3. V was pared by 7 bases and J by 6 bases, with 7 bases of the junction left unmatched.

V and J are TRBV6-5 and TRBJ2-3; a weak D match, TRBD2 (6 bases). The CDR3 spans 13 residues. Germline loops: CDR1 MNHEY, CDR2 SVGAGI. The V end was cut by 9 bases, the J end by 11 bases, with 21 bases between. CDR3 in DNA: TGTGCCAGTACGACTAGATTTATGGGGGGGCAGTATTTT. Translated, it gives CASTTRFMGGQYF.